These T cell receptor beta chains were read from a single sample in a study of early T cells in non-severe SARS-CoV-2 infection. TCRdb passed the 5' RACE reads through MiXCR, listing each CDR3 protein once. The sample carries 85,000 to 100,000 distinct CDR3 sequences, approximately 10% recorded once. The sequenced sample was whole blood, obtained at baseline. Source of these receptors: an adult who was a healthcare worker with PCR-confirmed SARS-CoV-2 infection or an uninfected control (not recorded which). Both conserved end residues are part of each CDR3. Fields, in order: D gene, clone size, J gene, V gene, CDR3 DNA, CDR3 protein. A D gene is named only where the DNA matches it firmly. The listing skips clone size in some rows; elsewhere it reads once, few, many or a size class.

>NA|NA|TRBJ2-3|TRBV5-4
TGTGCCAGCAGCTTGGAGACAGATACGCAGTATTTT
CASSLETDTQYF
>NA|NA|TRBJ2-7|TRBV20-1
TGCAGTGCTAGAGGGGGTATAGAGGACGAGCAGTACTTC
CSARGGIEDEQYF
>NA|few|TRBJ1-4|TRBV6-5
TGTGCCAGCAGTCCGGATTGGCAGAGACTTGAAAAACTGTTTTTT
CASSPDWQRLEKLFF
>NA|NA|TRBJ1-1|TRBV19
TGTGCCAGTAGTAAAACTAACACTGAAGCTTTCTTT
CASSKTNTEAFF
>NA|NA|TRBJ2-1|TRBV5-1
TGCGCCAGCAGCTTGGCCCCCGTCCTTGGCGATGAGCAGTTCTTC
CASSLAPVLGDEQFF
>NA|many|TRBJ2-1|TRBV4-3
TGCGCCAGCAGCCACCTCTCTAGTGCTGAGCAGTTCTTC
CASSHLSSAEQFF
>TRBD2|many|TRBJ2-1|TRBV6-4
TGTGCCAGCAGTGACGGGACTAGCGGGGGGAATGAGCAGTTCTTC
CASSDGTSGGNEQFF
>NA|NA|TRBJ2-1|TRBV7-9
TGTGCCAGCAGTAGGGGGAGGTCCTACAATGAGCAGTTCTTC
CASSRGRSYNEQFF
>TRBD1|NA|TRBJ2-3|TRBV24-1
TGTGCCACCAGTGACCAGACAGGGGGCGTCACAGATACGCAGTATTTT
CATSDQTGGVTDTQYF
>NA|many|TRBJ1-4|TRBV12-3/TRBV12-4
TGTGCCAGCAGTCGATCAGGGATGGATGAAAAACTGTTTTTT
CASSRSGMDEKLFF
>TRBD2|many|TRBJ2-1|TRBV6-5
TGTGCCAGCAGTTACACTAGCGGGAGGGCTTACAATGAGCAGTTCTTC
CASSYTSGRAYNEQFF
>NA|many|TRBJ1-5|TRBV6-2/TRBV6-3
TGTGCCAGCAGTTACTGGCTAGCCAGGTCAGGCAATCAGCCCCAGCATTTT
CASSYWLARSGNQPQHF
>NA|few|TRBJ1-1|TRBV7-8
TGTACCAGCAGCATCCGCGCTTCTTGGGACTCCGAGAACACTGAAGCTTTCTTT
CTSSIRASWDSENTEAFF
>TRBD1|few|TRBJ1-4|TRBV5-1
TGCGCCAGCAGTTTTACAGGGGGAGCTAATGAAAAACTGTTTTTT
CASSFTGGANEKLFF
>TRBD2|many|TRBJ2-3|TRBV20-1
TGCAGTGCCAAGGAAGGTGTAGCGGGCGCAAATACGCAGTATTTT
CSAKEGVAGANTQYF
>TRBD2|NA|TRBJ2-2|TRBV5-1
TGCGCCACAACTTCTAGCGGGTCGAACACCGGGGAGCTGTTTTTT
CATTSSGSNTGELFF
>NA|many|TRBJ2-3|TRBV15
TGTGCCACCAGCAGCGGACAGTTCTCTAGCACAGATACGCAGTATTTT
CATSSGQFSSTDTQYF
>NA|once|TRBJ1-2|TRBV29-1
TGCAGCGTGGAAACAGGGTCTGATAGGTATGGCTACACCTTC
CSVETGSDRYGYTF
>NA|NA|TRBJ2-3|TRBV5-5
TGTGCCAGCAGCTCTCGCCCCCTAGGCACAGATACGCAGTATTTT
CASSSRPLGTDTQYF
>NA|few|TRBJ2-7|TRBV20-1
TGCAGTGCTAGCGCTACAGGGAGGACCTCCTACGAGCAGTACTTC
CSASATGRTSYEQYF
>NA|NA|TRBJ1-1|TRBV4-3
TGCGCCAGCAGCCAAGTCGTCTCCTCCCTTTTGGCCTTCTTT
CASSQVVSSLLAFF
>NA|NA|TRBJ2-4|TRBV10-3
TGTGCCATCAGTGAGACCGCTGGCTTCAAGGGAGCCAAAAACATTCAGTACTTC
CAISETAGFKGAKNIQYF
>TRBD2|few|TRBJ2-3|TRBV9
TGTGCCAGCAGCGTGACTAGCGGGTTAGCAGATACGCAGTATTTT
CASSVTSGLADTQYF
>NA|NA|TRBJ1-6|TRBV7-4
TGTGCCAGCAGCTTTATGTGGGGGGATAATTCACCCCTCCACTTT
CASSFMWGDNSPLHF
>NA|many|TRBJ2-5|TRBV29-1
TGCAGCGTTGGGCTTCGACTGTCGGAGACCCAGTACTTC
CSVGLRLSETQYF
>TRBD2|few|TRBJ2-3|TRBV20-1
TGCAGTGCTAGAGATCCTAGCGGTGTATCGCATACGCAGTATTTT
CSARDPSGVSHTQYF
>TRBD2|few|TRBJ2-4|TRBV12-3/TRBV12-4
TGTGCCAGCAGTACTAGCGGGGGGCCCCAAAACATTCAGTACTTC
CASSTSGGPQNIQYF
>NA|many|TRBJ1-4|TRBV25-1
TGTGCCAGCACCCCAGAGGCAGGGATATTGTTTTTT
CASTPEAGILFF
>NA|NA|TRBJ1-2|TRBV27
TGTGCCAGCAGTTTAAACCCTAACTATGGCTACACCTTC
CASSLNPNYGYTF
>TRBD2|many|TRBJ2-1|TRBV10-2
TGCGCCAGCAGGGAGACTAGCGGGAGCAATGAGCAGTTCTTC
CASRETSGSNEQFF
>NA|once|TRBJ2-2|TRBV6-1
TGTGTCAGCTTCCCGACTCCGAACACCGGGGAGCTGTTTTTT
CVSFPTPNTGELFF
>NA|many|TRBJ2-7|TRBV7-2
TGTGCCAGCAGCTCCACAGGGTTCGCCTACGAGCAGTACTTC
CASSSTGFAYEQYF
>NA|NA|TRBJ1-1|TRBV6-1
TGTGCCAGCCAGTCGGGGAGACGGACTGAAGCTTTCTTT
CASQSGRRTEAFF
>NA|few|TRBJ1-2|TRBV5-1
TGCGCCAGCAGCTCTGCAGGGGATTATGGCTACACCTTC
CASSSAGDYGYTF
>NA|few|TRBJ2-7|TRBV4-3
TGCGCCAGCAGCCAAGGGACGGGAGTCCTTTACGAGCAGTACTTC
CASSQGTGVLYEQYF